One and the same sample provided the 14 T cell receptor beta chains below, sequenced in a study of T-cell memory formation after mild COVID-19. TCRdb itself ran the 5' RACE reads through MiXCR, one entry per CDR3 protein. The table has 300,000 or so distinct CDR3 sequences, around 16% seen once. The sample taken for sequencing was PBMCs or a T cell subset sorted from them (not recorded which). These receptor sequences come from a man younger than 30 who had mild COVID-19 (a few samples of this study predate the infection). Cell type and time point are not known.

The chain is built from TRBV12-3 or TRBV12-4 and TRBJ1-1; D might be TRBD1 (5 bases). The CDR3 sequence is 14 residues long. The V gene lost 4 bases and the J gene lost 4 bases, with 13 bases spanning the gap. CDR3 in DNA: TGTGCCAGCAGTTCACGTAACGGGGGCACTGAAGCTTTCTTT. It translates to CASSSRNGGTEAFF.

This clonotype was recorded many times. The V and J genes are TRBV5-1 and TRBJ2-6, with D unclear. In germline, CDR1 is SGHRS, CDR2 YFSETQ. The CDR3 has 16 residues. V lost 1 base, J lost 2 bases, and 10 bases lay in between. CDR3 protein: CASSLTLLAGANVLTF. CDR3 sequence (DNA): TGCGCCAGCAGCTTGACACTTTTGGCTGGGGCCAACGTCCTGACTTTC.

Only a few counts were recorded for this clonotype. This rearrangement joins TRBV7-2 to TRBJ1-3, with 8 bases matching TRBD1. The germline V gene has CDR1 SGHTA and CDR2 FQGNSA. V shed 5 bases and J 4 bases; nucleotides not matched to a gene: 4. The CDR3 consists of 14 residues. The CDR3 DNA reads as TGTGCCAGCAGCCCGACAGGGGCAGGAAACACCATATATTTT. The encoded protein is CASSPTGAGNTIYF.

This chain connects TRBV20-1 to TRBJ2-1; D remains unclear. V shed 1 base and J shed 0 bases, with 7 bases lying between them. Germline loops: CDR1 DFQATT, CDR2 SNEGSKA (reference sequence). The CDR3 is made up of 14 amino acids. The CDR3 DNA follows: TGCAGTGCTAGAGGCCACCCCTCCTACAATGAGCAGTTCTTC. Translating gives CSARGHPSYNEQFF.

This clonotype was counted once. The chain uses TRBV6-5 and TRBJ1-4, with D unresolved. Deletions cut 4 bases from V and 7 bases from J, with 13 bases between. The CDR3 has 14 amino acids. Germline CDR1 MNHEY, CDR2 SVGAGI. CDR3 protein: CASSSDPPGEKLFF. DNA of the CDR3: TGTGCCAGCAGTTCCGACCCACCCGGTGAAAAACTGTTTTTT.

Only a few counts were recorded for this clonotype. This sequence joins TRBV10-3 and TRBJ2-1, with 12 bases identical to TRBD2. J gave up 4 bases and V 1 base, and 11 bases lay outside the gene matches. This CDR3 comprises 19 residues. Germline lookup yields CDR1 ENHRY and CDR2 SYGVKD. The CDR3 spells CAISEFQQPLAGGYNEQFF. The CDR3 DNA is TGTGCCATCAGTGAGTTCCAGCAACCCCTAGCGGGGGGGTACAATGAGCAGTTCTTC.

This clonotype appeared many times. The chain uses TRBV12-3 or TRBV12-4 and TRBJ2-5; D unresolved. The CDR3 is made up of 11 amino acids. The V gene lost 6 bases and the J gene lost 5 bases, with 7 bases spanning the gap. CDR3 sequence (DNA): TGTGCCAGCAGGGTCGGTGAGACCCAGTACTTC. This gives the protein CASRVGETQYF.

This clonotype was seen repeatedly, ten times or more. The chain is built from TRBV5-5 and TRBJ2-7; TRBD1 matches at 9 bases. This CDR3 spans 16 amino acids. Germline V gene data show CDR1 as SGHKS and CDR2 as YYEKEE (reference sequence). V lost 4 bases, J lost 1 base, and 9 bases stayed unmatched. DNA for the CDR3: TGTGCCAGCAGCGGAAAACCGGGACAGGGTTCCTACGAGCAGTACGTC. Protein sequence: CASSGKPGQGSYEQYV.

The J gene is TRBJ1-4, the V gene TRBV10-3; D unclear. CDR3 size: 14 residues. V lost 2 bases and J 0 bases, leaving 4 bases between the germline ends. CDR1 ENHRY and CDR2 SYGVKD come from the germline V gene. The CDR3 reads CAISERATNEKLFF. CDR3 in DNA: TGTGCCATCAGTGAGAGAGCAACTAATGAAAAACTGTTTTTT.

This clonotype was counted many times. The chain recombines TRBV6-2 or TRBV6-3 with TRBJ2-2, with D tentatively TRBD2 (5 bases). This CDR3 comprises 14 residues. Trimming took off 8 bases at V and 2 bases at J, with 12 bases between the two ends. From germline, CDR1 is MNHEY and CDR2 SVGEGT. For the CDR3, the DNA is TGTGCCAGCGATACTAGGGTCAACACCGGGGAGCTGTTTTTT. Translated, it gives CASDTRVNTGELFF.

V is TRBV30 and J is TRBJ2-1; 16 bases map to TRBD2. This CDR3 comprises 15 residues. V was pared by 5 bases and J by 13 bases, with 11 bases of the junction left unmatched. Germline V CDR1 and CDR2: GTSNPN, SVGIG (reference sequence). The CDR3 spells CAWEHTGLAGGPQFF. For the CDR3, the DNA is TGTGCCTGGGAACATACGGGACTAGCGGGGGGGCCTCAGTTCTTC.

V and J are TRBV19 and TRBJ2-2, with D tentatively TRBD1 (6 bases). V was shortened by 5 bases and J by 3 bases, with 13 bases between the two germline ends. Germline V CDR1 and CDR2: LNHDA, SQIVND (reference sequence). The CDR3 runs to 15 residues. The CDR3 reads CASSVYRADTGELFF. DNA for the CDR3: TGTGCCAGTAGTGTTTACAGGGCGGACACCGGGGAGCTGTTTTTT.

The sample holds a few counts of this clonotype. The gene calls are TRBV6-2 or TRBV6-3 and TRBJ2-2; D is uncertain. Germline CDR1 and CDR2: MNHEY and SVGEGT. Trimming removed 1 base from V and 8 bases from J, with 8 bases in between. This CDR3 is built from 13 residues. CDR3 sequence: CASSYLISGELFF. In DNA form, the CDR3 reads TGTGCCAGCAGTTACTTAATTTCTGGGGAGCTGTTTTTT.

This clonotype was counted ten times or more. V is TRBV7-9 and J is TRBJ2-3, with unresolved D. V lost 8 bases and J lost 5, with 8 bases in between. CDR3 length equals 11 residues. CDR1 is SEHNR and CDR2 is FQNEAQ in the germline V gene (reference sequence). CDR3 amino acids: CASGRQDTQYF. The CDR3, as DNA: TGTGCCAGCGGCAGGCAAGATACGCAGTATTTT.